This T cell receptor beta chain was sequenced in a study of T-cell memory formation after mild COVID-19. Turning to the study itself: The TCR clusters were mostly specific to one donor. The study's findings and limits: Mostly located in CM and EM were contracting CD4+ clones, with contracting CD8+ clones located in EMRA. Detection of some responders pre-infection suggested pre-existing cross-reactive memory T cells participated.

CDR1 SGHRS and CDR2 YFSETQ come from the germline V gene. V was cut by 0 bases and J by 2 bases, with 8 bases left in between. The CDR3 runs to 14 residues. TCRdb reprocessed the 5' RACE reads with MiXCR, giving one entry per CDR3 protein. The table shows approximately 350,000 distinct CDR3 sequences, with under 30% occurring only once. This clonotype was counted only a few times. The target antigen is unknown. The TCR originated in an adult woman who had mild COVID-19 (a few samples of this study predate the infection). Cell type and time point are not known. Sequenced input: PBMCs or a T cell subset sorted from them (not recorded which). J is TRBJ1-2 and V is TRBV5-1; no firm D call. As DNA, the CDR3 is TGCGCCAGCAGCTTGGGGGTGTCGAACTATGGCTACACCTTC. Translated, it gives CASSLGVSNYGYTF.